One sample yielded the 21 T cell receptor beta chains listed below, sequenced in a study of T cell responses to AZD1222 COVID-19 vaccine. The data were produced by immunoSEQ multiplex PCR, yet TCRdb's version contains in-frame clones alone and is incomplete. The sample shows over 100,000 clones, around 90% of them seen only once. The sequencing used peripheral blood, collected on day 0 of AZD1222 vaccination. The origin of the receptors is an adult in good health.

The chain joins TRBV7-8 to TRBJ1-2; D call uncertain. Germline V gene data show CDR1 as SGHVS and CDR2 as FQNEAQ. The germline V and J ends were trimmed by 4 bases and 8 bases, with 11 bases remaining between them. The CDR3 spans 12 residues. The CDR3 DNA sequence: TGTGCCAGCAGCTCCTTCGAGAGGGGCTACACCTTC. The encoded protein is CASSSFERGYTF.

CDR3 region: CASSGTSGVSYNEQFF. The CDR3 DNA is TGTGCCAGCAGTGGGACTAGCGGGGTGTCCTACAATGAGCAGTTCTTC. The J gene is TRBJ2-1, the V gene TRBV28; 13 bases match TRBD2. Germline V gene data show CDR1 as MDHEN and CDR2 as SYDVKM. The CDR3 is 16 amino acids. V shed 5 bases, J shed 1 base, and the junction held 2 bases outside the gene matches.

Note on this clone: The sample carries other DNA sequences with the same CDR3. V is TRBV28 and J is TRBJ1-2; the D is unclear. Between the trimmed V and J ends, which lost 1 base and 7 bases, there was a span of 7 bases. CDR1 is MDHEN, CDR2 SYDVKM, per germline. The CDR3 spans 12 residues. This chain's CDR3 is CASSLLEGGYTF. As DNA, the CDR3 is TGTGCCAGCAGTTTATTAGAGGGTGGCTACACCTTC.

The CDR3 sequence: CASSLVGLGTDTQYF. The CDR3 nucleotides are TGCGCCAGCAGCTTGGTGGGACTAGGCACAGATACGCAGTATTTT. The chain employs TRBV5-1 and TRBJ2-3; 8 nucleotides align to TRBD2. V trimming: 0 bases; J trimming: 1 base; junction bases outside the gene matches: 1. CDR3 length equals 15 residues. Per the germline V gene, CDR1 is SGHRS and CDR2 is YFSETQ.

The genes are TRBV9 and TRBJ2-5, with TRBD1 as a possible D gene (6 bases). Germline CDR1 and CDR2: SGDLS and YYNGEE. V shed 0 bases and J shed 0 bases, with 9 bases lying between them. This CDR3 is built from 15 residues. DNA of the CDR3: TGTGCCAGCAGCGTAGGGACAGCGTACCAAGAGACCCAGTACTTC. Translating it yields CASSVGTAYQETQYF.

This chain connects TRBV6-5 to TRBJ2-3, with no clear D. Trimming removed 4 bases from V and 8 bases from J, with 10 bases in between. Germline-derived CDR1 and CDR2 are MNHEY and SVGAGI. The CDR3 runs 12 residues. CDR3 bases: TGTGCCAGCAGTTCTCTGGTCTCTACGCAGTATTTT. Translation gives CASSSLVSTQYF.

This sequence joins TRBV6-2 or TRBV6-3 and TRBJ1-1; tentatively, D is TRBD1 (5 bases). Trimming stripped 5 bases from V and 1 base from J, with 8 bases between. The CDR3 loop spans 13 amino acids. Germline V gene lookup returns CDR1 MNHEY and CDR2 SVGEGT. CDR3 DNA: TGTGCCAGCAGTCATGGACAGAACACTGAAGCTTTCTTT. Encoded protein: CASSHGQNTEAFF.

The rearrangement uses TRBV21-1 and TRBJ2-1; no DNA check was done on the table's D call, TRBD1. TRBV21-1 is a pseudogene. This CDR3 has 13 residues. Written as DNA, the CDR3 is TGTGCCAGCAGCGAAACAGGGGACAATGAGCAGTTCTTC. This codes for CASSETGDNEQFF.

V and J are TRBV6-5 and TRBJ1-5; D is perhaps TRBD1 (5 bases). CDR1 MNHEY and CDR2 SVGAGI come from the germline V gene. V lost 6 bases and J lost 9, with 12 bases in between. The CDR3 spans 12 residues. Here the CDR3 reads CASRDPQGPQHF. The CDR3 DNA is TGTGCCAGCAGGGACCCCCAGGGGCCCCAGCATTTT.

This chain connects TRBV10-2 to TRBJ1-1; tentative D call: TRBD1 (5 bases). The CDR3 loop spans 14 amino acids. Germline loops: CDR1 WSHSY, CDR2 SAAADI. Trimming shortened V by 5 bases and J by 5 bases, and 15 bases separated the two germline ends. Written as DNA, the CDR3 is TGCGCCAGCAGTACTTCAGGGTCGGGGACTGAAGCTTTCTTT. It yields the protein CASSTSGSGTEAFF.

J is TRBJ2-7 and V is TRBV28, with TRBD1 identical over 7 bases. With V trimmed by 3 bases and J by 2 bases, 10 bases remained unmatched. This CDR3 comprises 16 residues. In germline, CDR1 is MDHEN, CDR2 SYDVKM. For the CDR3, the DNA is TGTGCCAGCAGTTTGTCGGACAGGAAAAGACCCTACGAGCAGTACTTC. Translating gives CASSLSDRKRPYEQYF.

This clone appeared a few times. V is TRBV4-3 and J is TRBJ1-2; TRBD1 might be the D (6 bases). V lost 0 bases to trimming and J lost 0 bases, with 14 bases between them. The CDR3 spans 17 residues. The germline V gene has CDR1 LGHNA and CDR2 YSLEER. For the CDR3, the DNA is TGCGCCAGCAGCCAAGAAAATCCAGGGGTTGCTAACTATGGCTACACCTTC. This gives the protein CASSQENPGVANYGYTF.

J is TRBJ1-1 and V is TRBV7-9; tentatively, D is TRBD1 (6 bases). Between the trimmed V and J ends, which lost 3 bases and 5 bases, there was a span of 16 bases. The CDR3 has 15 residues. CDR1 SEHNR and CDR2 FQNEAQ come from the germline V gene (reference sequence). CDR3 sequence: CASSFRAWGATEAFF. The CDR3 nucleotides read TGTGCCAGCAGCTTTAGGGCGTGGGGGGCGACTGAAGCTTTCTTT. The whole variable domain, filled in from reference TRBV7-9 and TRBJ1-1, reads DTGVSQNPRHKITKRGQNVTFRCDPISEHNRLYWYRQTLGQGPEFLTYFQNEAQLEKSRLLSDRFSAERPKGSFSTLEIQRTEQGDSAMYLCASSFRAWGATEAFFGQGTRLTVV.

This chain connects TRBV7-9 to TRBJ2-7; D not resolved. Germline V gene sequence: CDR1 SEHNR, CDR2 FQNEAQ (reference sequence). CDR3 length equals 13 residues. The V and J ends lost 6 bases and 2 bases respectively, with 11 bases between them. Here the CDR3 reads CASSLDGTYEQYF. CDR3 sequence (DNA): TGTGCCAGCAGTCTGGACGGCACCTACGAGCAGTACTTC.

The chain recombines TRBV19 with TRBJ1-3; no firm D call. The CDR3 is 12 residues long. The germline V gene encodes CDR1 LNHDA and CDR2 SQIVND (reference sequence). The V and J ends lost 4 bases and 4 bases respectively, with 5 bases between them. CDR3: CASSTQGNTIYF. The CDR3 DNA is TGTGCCAGTAGTACTCAAGGAAACACCATATATTTT. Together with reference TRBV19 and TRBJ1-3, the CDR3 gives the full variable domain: DGGITQSPKYLFRKEGQNVTLSCEQNLNHDAMYWYRQDPGQGLRLIYYSQIVNDFQKGDIAEGYSVSREKKESFPLTVTSAQKNPTAFYLCASSTQGNTIYFGEGSWLTVV.

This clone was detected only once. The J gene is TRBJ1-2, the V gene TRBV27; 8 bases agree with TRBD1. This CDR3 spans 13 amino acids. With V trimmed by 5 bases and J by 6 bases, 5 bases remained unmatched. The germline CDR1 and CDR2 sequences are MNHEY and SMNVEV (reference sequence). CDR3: CASSKGQVHGYTF. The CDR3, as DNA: TGTGCCAGCAGTAAGGGACAGGTACATGGCTACACCTTC.

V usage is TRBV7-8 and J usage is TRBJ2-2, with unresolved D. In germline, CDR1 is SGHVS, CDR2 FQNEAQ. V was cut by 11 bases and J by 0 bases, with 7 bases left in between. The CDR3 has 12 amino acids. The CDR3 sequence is CASLANTGELFF. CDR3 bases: TGTGCCTCCCTAGCGAACACCGGGGAGCTGTTTTTT.

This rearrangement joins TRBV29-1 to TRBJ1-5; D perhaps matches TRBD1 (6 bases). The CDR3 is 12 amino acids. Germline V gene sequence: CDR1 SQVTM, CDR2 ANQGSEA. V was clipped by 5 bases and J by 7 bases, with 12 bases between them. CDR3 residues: CSVWEQGQPQHF. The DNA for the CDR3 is TGCAGCGTTTGGGAACAGGGACAGCCCCAGCATTTT.

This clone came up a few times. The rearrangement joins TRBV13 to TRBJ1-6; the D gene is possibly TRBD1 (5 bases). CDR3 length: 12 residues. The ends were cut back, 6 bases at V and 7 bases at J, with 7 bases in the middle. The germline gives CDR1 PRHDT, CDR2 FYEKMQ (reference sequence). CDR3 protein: CASSPGNSPLHF. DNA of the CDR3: TGTGCCAGCAGTCCAGGGAATTCACCCCTCCACTTT.

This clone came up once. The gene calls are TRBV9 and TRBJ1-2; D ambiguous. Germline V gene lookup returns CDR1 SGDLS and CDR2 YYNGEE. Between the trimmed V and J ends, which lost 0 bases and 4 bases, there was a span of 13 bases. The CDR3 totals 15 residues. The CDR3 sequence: CASSVGTADFYGYTF. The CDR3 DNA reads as TGTGCCAGCAGCGTAGGAACAGCCGATTTCTATGGCTACACCTTC.

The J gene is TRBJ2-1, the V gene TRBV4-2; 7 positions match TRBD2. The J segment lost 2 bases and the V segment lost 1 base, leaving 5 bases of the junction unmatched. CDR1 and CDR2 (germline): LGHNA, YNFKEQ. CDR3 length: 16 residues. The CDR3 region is CASSQVGGSTYNEQFF. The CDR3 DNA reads TGTGCCAGCAGCCAAGTTGGCGGGAGTACCTACAATGAGCAGTTCTTC.